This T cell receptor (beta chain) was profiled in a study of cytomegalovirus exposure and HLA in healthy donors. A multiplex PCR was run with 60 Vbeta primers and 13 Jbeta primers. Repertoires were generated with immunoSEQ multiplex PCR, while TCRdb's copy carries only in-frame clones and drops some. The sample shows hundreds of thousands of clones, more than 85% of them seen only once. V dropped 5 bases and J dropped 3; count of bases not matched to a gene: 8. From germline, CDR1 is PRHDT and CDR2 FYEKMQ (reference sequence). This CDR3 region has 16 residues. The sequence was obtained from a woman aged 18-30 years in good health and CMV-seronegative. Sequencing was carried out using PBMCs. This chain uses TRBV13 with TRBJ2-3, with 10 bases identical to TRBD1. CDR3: CASSKAGTGVTDTQYF. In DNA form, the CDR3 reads TGTGCCAGCAGCAAGGCCGGGACAGGGGTGACAGATACGCAGTATTTT. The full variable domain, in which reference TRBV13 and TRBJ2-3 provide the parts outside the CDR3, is AAGVIQSPRHLIKEKRETATLKCYPIPRHDTVYWYQQGPGQDPQFLISFYEKMQSDKGSIPDRFSAQQFSDYHSELNMSSLELGDSALYFCASSKAGTGVTDTQYFGPGTRLTVL.